Given below is one TCR beta chain in context. Its antigen is not known. This record comes from a study of cytomegalovirus exposure and HLA in healthy donors. The study, taken as a whole, reports: Investigators reported approximately 150 TCR beta chains as tied to cytomegalovirus. Across HLA loci, a later analysis found differing TCR association rates, with DRB1 most and HLA-C fewest. Further analysis was carried out later, and it showed several of the most significant clusters appearing linked to common viral pathogens.

The PCR had 60 Vbeta and 13 Jbeta primers. Methods used by the authors: A later analysis tallied 75 million to 80 million unique TCR beta chains, roughly 11 million of them shared. This table comes from immunoSEQ multiplex PCR, and its TCRdb copy is limited to in-frame clones, with some not included. Clone size and the V and J calls come from that table; the DNA yielded D and trimming. The table includes 200,000 to 250,000 clones, 77% detected once. CDR1 MNHNS and CDR2 SASEGT come from the germline V gene. V dropped 1 base and J dropped 2 bases, with 8 bases sitting between them. The length of the CDR3 is 14 residues.

Sequenced sample: PBMCs. This rearrangement joins TRBV6-1 to TRBJ2-5; tentative D call: TRBD1 (6 bases). The receptor was isolated from a woman aged 55-69 years in good health and CMV-seropositive. CDR3 sequence reads: CASSEGTAQETQYF. The CDR3 region has the DNA TGTGCCAGCAGTGAAGGGACAGCGCAAGAGACCCAGTACTTC.